The source of this TCR beta chain is a study of blood T cell repertoires in COVID-19. Sequenced by immunoSEQ multiplex PCR; TCRdb stores in-frame clones only, minus some. The sample includes roughly 300,000 clones, approximately 85% seen only once; the top ten take less than 15%. The CDR3 is 15 residues long. V gave up 5 bases and J gave up 3 bases; unmatched junction bases: 3. Germline values: CDR1 SGHTA, CDR2 FQGNSA. This chain connects TRBV7-2 to TRBJ2-2; 10 bases align to TRBD1. The sequence was obtained from a human donor in a cohort sampled during active COVID-19. The sequencing input was peripheral blood. The CDR3 nucleotides read TGTGCCAGCAGCCAAGGGACAGGGGACACCGGGGAGCTGTTTTTT. Its protein product is CASSQGTGDTGELFF.